Shown below are 23 T cell receptor beta chains from a single sample sequenced in a study of vaccination and CD4 T cells after COVID-19 (dated by TCRdb to 2021 to 2024). The treatment or condition label of this sample denotes: approximately nine-day PBMC culture with coronavirus spike peptide pools or control peptides (ViraFEST assay). No antigens are known for them. Library preparation employed PCR. Sequencing was performed on an Illumina iSeq 100. DNA from cultured CD4+ T cells underwent TCR sequencing with the Oncomine TCR Beta short-read assay at the Johns Hopkins FTIC core. TCRdb trimmed the raw reads at Q25, called clones with MiXCR and kept productive beta chains. Each entry merges the rows of one CDR3 protein and shows their most common DNA and genes. Here the sample has 12,000 to 15,000 distinct CDR3 sequences; 25% to 35% occur a single time. The ten largest clones capture 22% of the sample.

What was sequenced was cultured CD4+ T cells from blood. Receptor source: a human donor with COVID-19.

The rearrangement links TRBV4-2 to TRBJ2-5; 15 nucleotides agree with TRBD2. V lost 3 bases to trimming and J lost 2 bases; unmatched junction nucleotides: 1. This CDR3 region has 16 residues. Germline V gene lookup returns CDR1 LGHNA and CDR2 YNFKEQ. The CDR3 DNA reads TGTGCCAGCAGCCACGGGACTAGCGGGGGGCAAGAGACCCAGTACTTC. Amino acids: CASSHGTSGGQETQYF.

This clonotype was counted between two and nine times. The J gene is TRBJ2-3, the V gene TRBV7-3; 8 positions agree with TRBD2. The germline CDR1 and CDR2 sequences are SGHTA and FQGTGA. The CDR3 is 15 amino acids. With 5 bases clipped from V and 6 bases from J, the junction kept 10 bases outside the gene matches. This CDR3 reads CASSDVVAGPDTQYF. Written as DNA, the CDR3 is TGTGCCAGCAGCGACGTCGTAGCGGGGCCCGATACGCAGTATTTT.

The gene calls are TRBV7-2 and TRBJ1-2, with 8 bases that match TRBD1. CDR1 SGHTA and CDR2 FQGNSA come from the germline V gene. The CDR3 loop spans 14 amino acids. The trim removed 3 bases at V and 4 bases at J, leaving 4 bases unmatched. CDR3 sequence reads: CASSLDRASYGYTF. The DNA for the CDR3 is TGTGCCAGCAGCTTGGACAGGGCGAGCTATGGCTACACCTTC.

Details on this clonotype: Since no conserved phenylalanine or tryptophan closes the CDR3, a read error is the likely cause. This sequence joins TRBV2 and TRBJ1-5, with TRBD1 identical over 9 bases. The CDR3 consists of 16 residues. Unmatched junction bases numbered 6, after V lost 6 bases and J lost 0 bases. Germline V gene data show CDR1 as SNHLY and CDR2 as FYNNEI. The CDR3 coding sequence is TGTGCCAGCAGGGGGACAGGGCAACTTAGCAATCAGCCCCAGCATCTT. Protein sequence: CASRGTGQLSNQPQHL.

This chain joins TRBV6-5 and TRBJ2-7, with 8 bases that match TRBD1. This CDR3 comprises 13 residues. V lost 4 bases, J lost 7 bases, and 6 bases stayed unmatched. Germline CDR1 and CDR2: MNHEY and SVGAGI. The CDR3 bases are TGTGCCAGCAGTTTTGGACAGGGACGAGAGCAGTACTTC. Residues: CASSFGQGREQYF.

The V call is TRBV6-1, the J call TRBJ1-1, with D perhaps TRBD1 (5 bases). V was shortened by 2 bases and J by 1 base, with 11 bases between the two germline ends. Per germline, CDR1 MNHNS and CDR2 SASEGT. This CDR3 is 15 amino acids long. This chain's CDR3 is CASSEMGQRNTEAFF. DNA for the CDR3: TGTGCCAGCAGTGAAATGGGGCAACGGAACACTGAAGCTTTCTTT.

This chain joins TRBV5-4 and TRBJ2-5; D uncertain. Germline lookup yields CDR1 SGHNT and CDR2 YYREEE (reference sequence). The ends were cut back, 4 bases at V and 1 base at J, with 11 bases in the middle. This CDR3 is 14 amino acids long. The CDR3 DNA reads as TGTGCCAGCAGCGAGCCCCTTCGCCAAGAGACCCAGTACTTC. Translating it yields CASSEPLRQETQYF.

The J gene is TRBJ2-5, the V gene TRBV6-1, with TRBD1 matching over 7 bases. With 5 bases clipped from V and 9 bases from J, the junction kept 6 bases outside the gene matches. The germline V gene has CDR1 MNHNS and CDR2 SASEGT. This CDR3 has 12 amino acids. CDR3 DNA: TGTGCCAGCAGTACACCTACAGGGGCCCAGTACTTC. Translated, it gives CASSTPTGAQYF.

This clonotype showed up just a few times. The chain combines TRBV2 with TRBJ1-1; D perhaps matches TRBD1 (6 bases). The V and J ends lost 8 bases and 10 bases respectively, with 14 bases between them. This CDR3 is built from 11 residues. The germline V gene has CDR1 SNHLY and CDR2 FYNNEI. For the CDR3, the DNA is TGTGCCAGCGGGACACAATGGATAGCTTTCTTT. It yields the protein CASGTQWIAFF.

This clonotype is labeled medium-sized. The gene calls are TRBV20-1 and TRBJ1-5, with D maybe TRBD1 (5 bases). V was clipped by 3 bases and J by 10 bases, with 10 bases between them. The CDR3 consists of 11 residues. Germline V gene data show CDR1 as DFQATT and CDR2 as SNEGSKA (reference sequence). The CDR3 reads CSASRDGPQHF. For the CDR3, the DNA is TGCAGTGCTAGCCGGGACGGCCCCCAGCATTTT.

This rearrangement joins TRBV12-3 or TRBV12-4 to TRBJ1-5, with TRBD1 identical over 7 bases. V lost 5 bases and J lost 0; bases outside the gene matches: 7. CDR3 length equals 16 residues. The CDR3 sequence: CASSPGQLYSNQPQHF. In DNA, the CDR3 is TGTGCCAGCAGTCCGGGACAGTTGTATAGCAATCAGCCCCAGCATTTT.

This clonotype turned up a few times. The chain links TRBV9 to TRBJ1-6; TRBD1 agrees at 8 bases. Germline CDR1 is SGDLS and CDR2 is YYNGEE. V gave up 3 bases and J gave up 8 bases; unmatched junction bases: 10. This CDR3 has 16 amino acids. The CDR3 protein is CASSAGADRVYSPLHF. DNA of the CDR3: TGTGCCAGCAGCGCCGGGGCGGACAGGGTATATTCACCCCTCCACTTT.

This chain joins TRBV5-1 and TRBJ2-7, with D possibly being TRBD1 or TRBD2 (5 bases each). The CDR3 consists of 14 residues. V shed 4 bases and J shed 2 bases, with 13 bases lying between them. Germline V gives CDR1 SGHRS, CDR2 YFSETQ. The CDR3 is CASSLGRTTYEQYF. The CDR3 nucleotides read TGCGCCAGCAGCCTGGGACGGACCACCTACGAGCAGTACTTC.

This clonotype appeared a few times. V is TRBV12-3 or TRBV12-4 and J is TRBJ2-7; D is unresolved. CDR3 length equals 14 residues. Trimming pared 2 bases from V and 4 bases from J, leaving 12 bases between. The CDR3 sequence is CASSLSARSYEQYF. DNA for the CDR3: TGTGCCAGCAGTTTAAGCGCACGGTCGTACGAGCAGTACTTC.

The V call is TRBV6-1, the J call TRBJ1-1; D possibly corresponds to TRBD1 (5 bases). In germline, CDR1 is MNHNS, CDR2 SASEGT. CDR3 length: 15 residues. V shed 6 bases and J shed 1 base, with 15 bases lying between them. CDR3: CASSLNRNPNTEAFF. In DNA, the CDR3 is TGTGCCAGCAGCCTCAACAGGAATCCGAACACTGAAGCTTTCTTT.

The chain is built from TRBV7-2 and TRBJ1-1; D is ambiguous. The ends were cut back, 5 bases at V and 4 bases at J, with 11 bases in the middle. Germline V gives CDR1 SGHTA, CDR2 FQGNSA. The CDR3 loop spans 13 amino acids. DNA for the CDR3: TGTGCCAGCAGCGCCAGGTGGAGCACTGAAGCTTTCTTT. It is translated as CASSARWSTEAFF.

V usage is TRBV28 and J usage is TRBJ1-5, with 7 bases identical to TRBD1. The CDR3 length is 14 residues. Germline trimming cut 4 bases from V and 7 bases from J; bases unmatched to any gene: 7. Germline assignment: CDR1 MDHEN and CDR2 SYDVKM. The CDR3 DNA follows: TGTGCCAGCAGTTCGGGGGACAGCAGGCAGCCCCAGCATTTT. Translating gives CASSSGDSRQPQHF.

By its share, this clonotype is large. The CDR3 loop reads CASSETRVAGGAAGELFF. The CDR3 region has the DNA TGTGCCAGCAGTGAAACTCGAGTCGCGGGGGGCGCAGCCGGGGAGCTGTTTTTT. This chain links TRBV2 with TRBJ2-2, with 8 bases matching TRBD2. The CDR3 runs 18 residues. Germline assignment: CDR1 SNHLY and CDR2 FYNNEI. With 2 bases clipped from V and 6 bases from J, the junction kept 14 bases outside the gene matches.

The chain is built from TRBV6-4 and TRBJ1-6, with D perhaps TRBD1 (6 bases). The CDR3 consists of 14 residues. V lost 4 bases and J 10 bases, leaving 14 bases between the germline ends. CDR1 and CDR2 (germline): MRHNA, SNTAGT. The CDR3 nucleotides read TGTGCCAGCAGTGGATTTGGGGGGCAATCACCCCTCCACTTT. Amino acids: CASSGFGGQSPLHF.

The chain links TRBV19 to TRBJ2-7, with 7 bases that match TRBD1. There are 13 residues in the CDR3. V gave up 4 bases and J gave up 4 bases; unmatched junction bases: 4. The germline gives CDR1 LNHDA, CDR2 SQIVND (reference sequence). The CDR3 DNA reads TGTGCCAGTAGTAGGGAGACAGGGTACGAGCAGTACTTC. This translates into CASSRETGYEQYF. The complete variable domain, with remaining parts taken from reference TRBV19 and TRBJ2-7, reads DGGITQSPKYLFRKEGQNVTLSCEQNLNHDAMYWYRQDPGQGLRLIYYSQIVNDFQKGDIAEGYSVSREKKESFPLTVTSAQKNPTAFYLCASSRETGYEQYFGPGTRLTVT.

The chain employs TRBV15 and TRBJ2-1; the D gene is possibly TRBD1 (5 bases). Germline V gene sequence: CDR1 LNHNV, CDR2 YYDKDF (reference sequence). This CDR3 region has 15 residues. V lost 2 bases, J lost 4 bases, and 12 bases lay in between. CDR3 loop: CATSRRQSPYNEQFF. The CDR3 DNA follows: TGTGCCACCAGCAGAAGACAGTCACCGTACAATGAGCAGTTCTTC.

V gene TRBV7-3 combines with J gene TRBJ2-3; D remains ambiguous. Looked up from germline, CDR1 is SGHTA and CDR2 is FQGTGA. The CDR3 is 15 residues long. Between the trimmed V and J ends, which lost 5 bases and 1 base, there was a span of 13 bases. The CDR3 here is CASSQRLAGTDTQYF. In nucleotides, the CDR3 is TGTGCCAGCAGCCAAAGACTCGCCGGCACAGATACGCAGTATTTT.

The chain is built from TRBV7-9 and TRBJ2-3; TRBD2 agrees at 7 bases. J gave up 5 bases and V 4 bases, and 3 bases lay outside the gene matches. This CDR3 region has 13 residues. Germline V CDR1 and CDR2: SEHNR, FQNEAQ (reference sequence). CDR3 nucleotide sequence: TGTGCCAGCAGCTCGGCGGGGGAAGATACGCAGTATTTT. It encodes CASSSAGEDTQYF.